The rows below give T cell receptor beta chains drawn from one sample of a study of cytomegalovirus exposure and HLA in healthy donors. Using immunoSEQ multiplex PCR, the repertoire was profiled, and TCRdb retains in-frame clones only, with some absent. The sample carries 330,000 or so clones, about nine tenths recorded once. Sequencing was carried out using PBMCs. These receptors originate from a young woman in good health and CMV-seronegative. Each CDR3 is given without its conserved first and last residue. A D gene is named only where the DNA matches it firmly.

v_gene	len	d_gene	j_gene	CDR3aa
TRBV18	12	NA	TRBJ2-5	ASSPYRDQETQY
TRBV13	9	NA	TRBJ2-7	ASSLSYEQY
TRBV5-6	13	TRBD2	TRBJ2-7	ASSLVSGRLYEQY
TRBV7-3	13	TRBD1	TRBJ2-1	ASSYGQGPANEQF
TRBV5-4	14	TRBD1	TRBJ2-1	ASRTGADRPNNEQF
TRBV18	11	NA	TRBJ2-7	ASSPPTVHEQY
TRBV6-6	13	NA	TRBJ1-3	ASSYSFRGGNTIY
TRBV9	12	NA	TRBJ2-7	ASSVGLGGDEQY
TRBV25-1	13	TRBD1	TRBJ2-1	ASSEGTVSYNEQF
TRBV5-4	13	NA	TRBJ1-5	ASSPGVGRDQPQH
TRBV5-6	15	TRBD2	TRBJ2-3	ASSRVLSGSNTDTQY
TRBV5-1	12	NA	TRBJ2-7	ASSLVGSTYEQY
TRBV10-3	12	TRBD1	TRBJ1-2	AISYQGGVGGYT
TRBV6-5	10	TRBD1	TRBJ1-2	ASSLGQSGYT
TRBV13	14	TRBD1	TRBJ2-7	ASSSPPGQGDYEQY
TRBV28	12	TRBD1	TRBJ1-3	ASSNTGAGNTIY
TRBV11-1	13	NA	TRBJ1-1	ASSLGPIGRLEAF
TRBV2	13	TRBD1	TRBJ2-3	ASTRDRVTADTQY
TRBV7-9	13	NA	TRBJ2-7	ASSTTGTYTYEQY
TRBV5-5	15	TRBD1	TRBJ1-5	ASSLAGTGPSNQPQH
TRBV9	13	TRBD1	TRBJ2-7	ASSVGGQGTYEQY
TRBV27	15	TRBD2	TRBJ2-7	ASSLRIPSGGNYEQY
TRBV27	13	TRBD2	TRBJ2-1	ASRRPGLGGYEQF
TRBV28	11	TRBD1	TRBJ2-7	ASSPGQEYEQY
TRBV19	11	TRBD1	TRBJ2-7	ASSGTGVYEQY
TRBV11-3	15	NA	TRBJ2-2	ASSPYSWSSNTGELF
TRBV5-1	13	NA	TRBJ1-2	ASSLVAANNYGYT
TRBV5-6	10	NA	TRBJ1-1	ASSLAGWEAF
TRBV9	13	TRBD2	TRBJ2-1	ASSARLALYNEQF
TRBV7-3	11	TRBD1	TRBJ2-5	ASSPGQAQTQY
TRBV7-3	13	TRBD2	TRBJ2-1	ASSPGLVLHNEQF
TRBV5-1	14	TRBD2	TRBJ2-1	ASSPQGLAGGNEQF
TRBV18	12	NA	TRBJ2-7	ASSPFEDSVEQY
TRBV27	12	NA	TRBJ2-7	ASSLSWTTGEQY
TRBV19	14	NA	TRBJ2-6	ASSPDSVPGANVLT
TRBV7-9	10	TRBD1	TRBJ2-7	ASSADRVEQY
TRBV28	11	NA	TRBJ2-5	ASSFERQETQY
TRBV7-3	16	TRBD2	TRBJ2-3	ASSPERQSGTSTDTQY
TRBV5-1	13	NA	TRBJ2-5	ASSLAPGGVETQY
TRBV4-1	17	TRBD1	TRBJ1-2	ASSQTQGALQLANYGYT
TRBV5-6	13	NA	TRBJ1-2	ASSSWTGTDYGYT
TRBV19	11	NA	TRBJ2-1	ASSNTGINEQF